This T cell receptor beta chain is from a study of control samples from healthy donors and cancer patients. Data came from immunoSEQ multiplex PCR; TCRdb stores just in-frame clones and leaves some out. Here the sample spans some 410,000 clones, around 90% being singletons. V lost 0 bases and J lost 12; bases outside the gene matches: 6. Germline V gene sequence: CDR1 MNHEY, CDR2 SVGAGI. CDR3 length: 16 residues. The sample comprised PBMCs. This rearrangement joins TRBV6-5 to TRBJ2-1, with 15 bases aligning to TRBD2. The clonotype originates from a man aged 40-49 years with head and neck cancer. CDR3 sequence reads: CASSYSGLAGGNGQFF. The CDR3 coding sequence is TGTGCCAGCAGTTACTCGGGACTAGCGGGGGGTAACGGGCAGTTCTTC.